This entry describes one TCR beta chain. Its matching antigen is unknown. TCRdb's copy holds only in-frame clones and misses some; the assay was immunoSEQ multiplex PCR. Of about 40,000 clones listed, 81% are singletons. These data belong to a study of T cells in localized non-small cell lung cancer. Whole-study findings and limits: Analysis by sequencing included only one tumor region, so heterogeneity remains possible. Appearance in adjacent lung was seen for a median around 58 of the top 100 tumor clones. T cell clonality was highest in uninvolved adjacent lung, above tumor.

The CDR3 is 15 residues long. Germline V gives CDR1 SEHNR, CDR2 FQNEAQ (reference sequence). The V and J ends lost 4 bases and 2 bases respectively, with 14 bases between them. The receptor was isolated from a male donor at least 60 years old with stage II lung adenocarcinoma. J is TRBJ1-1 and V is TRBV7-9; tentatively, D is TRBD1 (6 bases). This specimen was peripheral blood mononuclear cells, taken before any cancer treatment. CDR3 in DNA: TGTGCCAGCAGCTCCCAGACAGGCTTTAACACTGAAGCTTTCTTT. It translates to CASSSQTGFNTEAFF. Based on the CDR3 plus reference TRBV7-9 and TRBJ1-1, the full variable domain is DTGVSQNPRHKITKRGQNVTFRCDPISEHNRLYWYRQTLGQGPEFLTYFQNEAQLEKSRLLSDRFSAERPKGSFSTLEIQRTEQGDSAMYLCASSSQTGFNTEAFFGQGTRLTVV.